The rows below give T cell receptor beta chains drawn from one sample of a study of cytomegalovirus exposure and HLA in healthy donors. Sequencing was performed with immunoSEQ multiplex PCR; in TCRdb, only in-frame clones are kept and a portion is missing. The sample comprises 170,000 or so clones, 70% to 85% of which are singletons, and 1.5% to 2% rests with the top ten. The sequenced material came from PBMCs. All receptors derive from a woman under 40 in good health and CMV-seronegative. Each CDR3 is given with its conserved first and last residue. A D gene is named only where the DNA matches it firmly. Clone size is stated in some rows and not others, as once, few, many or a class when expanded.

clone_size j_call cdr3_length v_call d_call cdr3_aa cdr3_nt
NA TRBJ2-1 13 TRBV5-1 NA CASSWRTENEQFF TGCGCCAGCAGCTGGAGGACCGAGAATGAGCAGTTCTTC
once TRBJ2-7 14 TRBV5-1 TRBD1 CASSGGTGGLEQYF TGCGCCAGCAGCGGGGGGACAGGGGGCCTCGAGCAGTACTTC
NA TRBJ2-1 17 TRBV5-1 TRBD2 CASSQGLAGGPKNEQFF TGCGCCAGCAGCCAGGGACTAGCGGGAGGGCCAAAGAATGAGCAGTTCTTC
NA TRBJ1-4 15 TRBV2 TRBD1 CASSSRTGPNEKLFF TGTGCCAGCAGTTCCCGGACAGGTCCTAATGAAAAACTGTTTTTT
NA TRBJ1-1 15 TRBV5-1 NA CASSLQEGRNTEAFF TGCGCCAGCAGCTTGCAGGAGGGGAGGAACACTGAAGCTTTCTTT
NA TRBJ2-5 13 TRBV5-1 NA CASSLVLQETQYF TGCGCCAGCAGCTTGGTTCTCCAAGAGACCCAGTACTTC
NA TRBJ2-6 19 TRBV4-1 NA CASSPPAGQPFSGANVLTF TGCGCCAGCAGCCCCCCTGCGGGACAGCCATTCTCTGGGGCCAACGTCCTGACTTTC
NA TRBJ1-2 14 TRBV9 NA CASSVGSANYGYTF TGTGCCAGCAGCGTAGGGTCAGCTAACTATGGCTACACCTTC
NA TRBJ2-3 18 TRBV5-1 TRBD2 CASSLGPIAGGRTDTQYF TGCGCCAGCAGCTTGGGGCCCATAGCGGGGGGCCGCACAGATACGCAGTATTTT
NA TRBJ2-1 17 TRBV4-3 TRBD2 CASSPESGLGGYNEQFF TGCGCCAGCAGCCCAGAGAGCGGACTAGGAGGCTACAATGAGCAGTTCTTC
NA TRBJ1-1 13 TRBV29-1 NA CSVETGMNTEAFF TGCAGCGTTGAGACAGGAATGAACACTGAAGCTTTCTTT
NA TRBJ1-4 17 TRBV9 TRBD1 CASSPQGGQLDNEKLFF TGTGCCAGCAGCCCTCAGGGGGGACAACTGGATAATGAAAAACTGTTTTTT
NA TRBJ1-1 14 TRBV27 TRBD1 CASTVTGARTEAFF TGTGCCAGCACCGTTACAGGGGCGAGAACTGAAGCTTTCTTT
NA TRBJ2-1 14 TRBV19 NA CASSITPEYNEQFF TGTGCCAGTAGTATAACGCCCGAGTACAATGAGCAGTTCTTC
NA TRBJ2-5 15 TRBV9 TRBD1 CASSVTTGAGETQYF TGTGCCAGCAGCGTAACTACAGGGGCAGGGGAGACCCAGTACTTC
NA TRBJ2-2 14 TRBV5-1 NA CASSGGQNTGELFF TGCGCCAGCAGCGGGGGACAGAACACCGGGGAGCTGTTTTTT
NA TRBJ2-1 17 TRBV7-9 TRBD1 CASSSPVKAGGYNEQFF TGTGCCAGCAGCTCCCCAGTCAAGGCAGGGGGCTACAATGAGCAGTTCTTC
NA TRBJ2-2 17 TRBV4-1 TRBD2 CASSQRVTSGASGELFF TGCGCCAGCAGCCAACGTGTGACTAGCGGGGCGTCCGGGGAGCTGTTTTTT
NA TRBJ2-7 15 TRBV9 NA CASSVGGGIINEQYF TGTGCCAGCAGCGTAGGGGGCGGGATCATAAACGAGCAGTACTTC
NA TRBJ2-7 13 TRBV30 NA CAWKHSSFYEQYF TGTGCCTGGAAACACAGCTCGTTTTACGAGCAGTACTTC
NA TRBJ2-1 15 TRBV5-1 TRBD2 CASSRTSGRVNEQFF TGCGCCAGCAGCCGGACTAGCGGGAGGGTCAATGAGCAGTTCTTC